Listed here are 10 T cell receptor beta chains from one sample, sequenced in a study of blood T cell repertoires in COVID-19. TCRdb's table, derived via immunoSEQ multiplex PCR, lists solely in-frame clones and lacks some. Of hundreds of thousands of clones detected, approximately 88% appear once; the ten largest clones hold 6%. The sample comprised PBMCs or T cells enriched from blood (not recorded which). The receptors were gathered from a woman in her 40s who had recovered from COVID-19.

V and J are TRBV7-6 and TRBJ2-5; possibly TRBD1 for D (6 bases). This CDR3 spans 18 amino acids. Germline loops: CDR1 SGHVS, CDR2 FNYEAQ. V was cut by 2 bases and J by 2 bases, with 21 bases left in between. Here the CDR3 DNA reads TGTGCCAGCAGCTTAAACGCAGGGGCGGCATTAGGACAAGAGACCCAGTACTTC. Its protein is CASSLNAGAALGQETQYF. Supplemented by reference TRBV7-6 and TRBJ2-5, the full variable domain reads GAGVSQSPRYKVTKRGQDVALRCDPISGHVSLYWYRQALGQGPEFLTYFNYEAQQDKSGLPNDRFSAERPEGSISTLTIQRTEQRDSAMYRCASSLNAGAALGQETQYFGPGTRLLVL.

The chain links TRBV19 to TRBJ1-2; TRBD1 agrees at 7 bases. The length of the CDR3 is 18 residues. CDR1 and CDR2 from the germline V gene are LNHDA and SQIVND (reference sequence). Germline trimming cut 2 bases from V and 3 bases from J; bases unmatched to any gene: 15. CDR3 amino acids: CASSIRLDTGEPYYGYTF. The CDR3 nucleotides are TGTGCCAGTAGTATAAGGTTGGACACAGGGGAGCCTTACTATGGCTACACCTTC.

The chain combines TRBV28 with TRBJ1-2, with D perhaps TRBD1 (5 bases). Per the germline V gene, CDR1 is MDHEN and CDR2 is SYDVKM. The CDR3 runs to 15 residues. V lost 2 bases, J lost 3 bases, and 13 bases lay in between. The CDR3: CASSLAPQGHYGYTF. The DNA of the CDR3 is TGTGCCAGCAGTTTAGCCCCCCAGGGCCACTATGGCTACACCTTC.

The CDR3, as DNA: TGTGCCAGCAGTAATCGGGGACTAGCGGAACAAGAGACCCAGTACTTC. Its translation is CASSNRGLAEQETQYF. The rearrangement links TRBV6-6 to TRBJ2-5; 11 bases are shared with TRBD2. The V segment lost 5 bases and the J segment 2 bases; nucleotides outside the gene matches: 7. Germline CDR1 reads MNHNY; CDR2 reads SVGAGI (reference sequence). The length of the CDR3 is 16 residues.

This clone was detected a few times. The V and J genes are TRBV9 and TRBJ2-3; 8 bases line up with TRBD2. J was trimmed by 2 bases and V by 3 bases; bases with no gene match: 8. This CDR3 has 16 amino acids. Germline CDR1 is SGDLS and CDR2 is YYNGEE. The CDR3 protein is CASSASGTRYTDTQYF. CDR3 bases: TGTGCCAGCAGCGCCTCGGGGACTAGATACACAGATACGCAGTATTTT.

The chain recombines TRBV12-3 or TRBV12-4 with TRBJ1-1; no reliable D call. V gave up 3 bases and J gave up 5 bases, with 10 bases separating them. The CDR3 has 13 residues. Here the CDR3 reads CASSLKAATEAFF. CDR3 nucleotide sequence: TGTGCCAGCAGTTTGAAGGCGGCGACTGAAGCTTTCTTT.

The rearrangement uses TRBV18 and TRBJ2-7, with 10 bases that match TRBD1. V lost 3 bases, J lost 2 bases, and 4 bases stayed unmatched. CDR3 length: 15 residues. The germline CDR1 and CDR2 sequences are KGHSH and LQKENI. CDR3 bases: TGTGCCAGCTCACCGGGGACAGGGGTGGCCTACGAGCAGTACTTC. It yields the protein CASSPGTGVAYEQYF.

The gene calls are TRBV21-1 and TRBJ2-2; TRBD2 is taken as the D call from the table, unchecked against the DNA. TRBV21-1 is designated a pseudogene. The CDR3 is 18 residues long. The CDR3 DNA reads TGTGCCAGCACCATCGGGACTAGCGGGAGGAAGAGGACCGGGGAGCTGTTTTTT. The encoded protein is CASTIGTSGRKRTGELFF.

The V call is TRBV4-1, the J call TRBJ1-1, with D hard to call. The CDR3 contains 14 residues. Germline V gives CDR1 MGHRA, CDR2 YSYEKL. Trimming left V 5 bases short and J 0 bases short, with 10 bases between. CDR3 in amino acids: CASSGGQLNTEAFF. The CDR3 coding sequence is TGCGCCAGCAGCGGTGGGCAGTTGAACACTGAAGCTTTCTTT.

The rearrangement links TRBV9 to TRBJ2-1, with TRBD2 as a possible D gene (5 bases). There are 13 residues in the CDR3. Germline V gene sequence: CDR1 SGDLS, CDR2 YYNGEE. Trimming stripped 4 bases from V and 8 bases from J, with 13 bases between. CDR3 amino acids: CASSPRGSDEQFF. DNA for the CDR3: TGTGCCAGCAGCCCTAGAGGTAGCGATGAGCAGTTCTTC.